This is a list of T cell receptor beta chains from one sample in a study of glioma-infiltrating T cells after dendritic cell vaccination. Some clones are missing from TCRdb's copy, which holds only in-frame ones; the method was immunoSEQ multiplex PCR. The sample has some 24,000 clones, roughly 89% seen once. Sequencing used blood, obtained after dendritic cell vaccination. These receptors originate from a human donor with glioblastoma. Each CDR3 is given with its conserved first and last residue. A D gene is named only where the DNA matches it firmly. A clone size is listed for some rows: how often the clone was seen (once, few, many), or a class if it is expanded.

J gene | D gene | V gene | clone size | CDR3 protein | CDR3 DNA
TRBJ2-1 | NA | TRBV6-5 | NA | CASGAGIVDEQFF | TGTGCCAGTGGGGCAGGGATCGTGGATGAGCAGTTCTTC
TRBJ2-3 | TRBD2 | TRBV5-1 | once | CASSTLAGGSTDTQYF | TGCGCCAGCAGCACACTAGCGGGGGGAAGCACAGATACGCAGTATTTT
TRBJ1-1 | TRBD1 | TRBV7-9 | once | CASSSGTGNFEAFF | TGTGCCAGCAGCTCCGGGACAGGGAATTTTGAAGCTTTCTTT
TRBJ2-1 | NA | TRBV6-1 | NA | CASSEGGTPPYNEQFF | TGTGCCAGCAGTGAAGGGGGCACGCCCCCCTACAATGAGCAGTTCTTC
TRBJ1-5 | NA | TRBV10-2 | NA | CASSSGAGGDQPQHF | TGCGCCAGCAGTTCAGGGGCCGGAGGTGATCAGCCCCAGCATTTT
TRBJ1-6 | NA | TRBV27 | NA | CASSGWGSPLHF | TGTGCCAGCTCCGGTTGGGGCTCACCCCTCCACTTT
TRBJ2-3 | TRBD2 | TRBV11-2 | NA | CASSFRTSGEDTQYF | TGTGCCAGCAGCTTCAGGACTAGCGGGGAAGATACGCAGTATTTT
TRBJ1-2 | TRBD1 | TRBV6-1 | NA | CASSGGQQLQSNYGYTF | TGTGCCAGCAGTGGGGGACAGCAACTGCAGTCTAACTATGGCTACACCTTC
TRBJ1-2 | NA | TRBV5-6 | NA | CASSRFGSYTF | TGTGCCAGCAGCCGGTTCGGTAGCTACACCTTC
TRBJ1-4 | NA | TRBV6-6 | once | CASSYGGATNEKLFF | TGTGCCAGCAGTTACGGGGGCGCAACTAATGAAAAACTGTTTTTT
TRBJ2-2 | NA | TRBV23-1 | NA | CASPPLGTGELFF | TGCGCCAGCCCTCCCCTCGGCACCGGGGAGCTGTTTTTT
TRBJ2-5 | TRBD2 | TRBV29-1 | NA | CSVGETYGTRSPQETQYF | TGCAGCGTTGGGGAGACCTACGGGACTAGAAGTCCTCAAGAGACCCAGTACTTC
TRBJ2-2 | TRBD1 | TRBV7-2 | NA | CASSLAGQGIGELFF | TGTGCCAGCAGCTTAGCCGGACAGGGGATCGGGGAGCTGTTTTTT
TRBJ1-1 | NA | TRBV2 | NA | CASSERGKPQSTEAFF | TGTGCCAGCAGTGAAAGAGGGAAGCCCCAAAGCACTGAAGCTTTCTTT
TRBJ1-2 | NA | TRBV6-1 | NA | CASGGHRAEGYTF | TGTGCCAGTGGGGGTCACAGGGCAGAGGGCTACACCTTC
TRBJ2-7 | NA | TRBV20-1 | NA | CSAGRAEQYF | TGCAGTGCTGGCAGGGCCGAGCAGTACTTC
TRBJ2-2 | NA | TRBV9 | few | CASSVGGNTGELFF | TGTGCCAGCAGCGTAGGAGGGAACACCGGGGAGCTGTTTTTT
TRBJ2-3 | TRBD2 | TRBV30 | NA | CAGAVGGGADTQYF | TGTGCCGGGGCGGTTGGGGGGGGAGCAGATACGCAGTATTTT
TRBJ1-3 | NA | TRBV19 | NA | CASMRVSGNTIYF | TGTGCCAGTATGCGGGTGAGCGGAAACACCATATATTTT
TRBJ2-1 | TRBD2 | TRBV30 | NA | CAWRDHSGGAYNEQFF | TGTGCCTGGAGGGACCATAGCGGGGGGGCCTACAATGAGCAGTTCTTC
TRBJ2-4 | TRBD2 | TRBV6-1 | NA | CASSAGGGARRNIQYF | TGTGCCAGCAGTGCAGGCGGGGGGGCTCGGAGAAACATTCAGTACTTC
TRBJ2-2 | NA | TRBV15 | NA | CATSRVGVGFTGELFF | TGTGCCACCAGCAGAGTAGGGGTAGGGTTCACCGGGGAGCTGTTTTTT
TRBJ1-1 | TRBD1 | TRBV5-4 | NA | CASSTMTGLSTEAFF | TGTGCCAGCAGCACGATGACAGGGTTGAGCACTGAAGCTTTCTTT
TRBJ1-1 | NA | TRBV5-6 | NA | CASSLVGVSLSTEAFF | TGTGCCAGCAGCTTGGTAGGGGTCTCCCTCTCCACTGAAGCTTTCTTT
TRBJ2-1 | NA | TRBV11-2 | NA | CASSLSPANSYNEQFF | TGTGCCAGCAGCTTAAGTCCTGCTAACTCCTACAATGAGCAGTTCTTC
TRBJ1-5 | NA | TRBV19 | NA | CASHHLNVGGQPQHF | TGTGCCAGTCACCACTTAAATGTGGGGGGTCAGCCCCAGCATTTT
TRBJ2-1 | NA | TRBV5-1 | NA | CASSLAVGGRFDEQFF | TGCGCCAGCAGCTTGGCCGTGGGGGGAAGATTCGATGAGCAGTTCTTC
TRBJ2-1 | TRBD2 | TRBV6-4 | once | CASSDTAGGYNEQFF | TGTGCCAGCAGTGACACAGCGGGGGGTTACAATGAGCAGTTCTTC
TRBJ2-3 | NA | TRBV7-8 | NA | CASSRRAGFSTDTQYF | TGTGCCAGCAGCCGCCGCGCAGGGTTTAGCACAGATACGCAGTATTTT
TRBJ1-5 | TRBD1 | TRBV6-5 | once | CASSRQGAHNQPQHF | TGTGCCAGCAGTAGACAGGGGGCTCACAATCAGCCCCAGCATTTT
TRBJ1-2 | NA | TRBV4-1 | NA | CASSQDRGGVGYGYTF | TGCGCCAGCAGCCAAGATCGAGGGGGGGTCGGGTATGGCTACACCTTC
TRBJ1-4 | TRBD1 | TRBV19 | NA | CASSISPHTGADGKLFF | TGTGCCAGTAGTATATCCCCCCACACAGGGGCTGACGGAAAACTGTTTTTT
TRBJ1-2 | NA | TRBV6-5 | NA | CASVKAGAVYGYTF | TGTGCCAGCGTGAAGGCAGGGGCTGTCTATGGCTACACCTTC
TRBJ2-2 | TRBD2 | TRBV4-1 | NA | CASSQEGLVQNTGELFF | TGCGCCAGCAGCCAAGAAGGACTAGTACAGAACACCGGGGAGCTGTTTTTT
TRBJ2-7 | NA | TRBV2 | NA | CASRDDSEQYF | TGTGCCAGCAGGGACGACAGCGAGCAGTACTTC
TRBJ1-4 | NA | TRBV6-5 | NA | CASSYNPEATNEKLFF | TGTGCCAGCAGTTACAACCCGGAGGCAACTAATGAAAAACTGTTTTTT
TRBJ1-6 | NA | TRBV30 | few | CAWTGQGYSPLHF | TGTGCCTGGACGGGGCAGGGGTATTCACCCCTCCACTTT
TRBJ1-1 | NA | TRBV18 | NA | CASSSTGNTEAFF | TGTGCCAGCTCATCGACAGGGAACACTGAAGCTTTCTTT
TRBJ2-3 | NA | TRBV29-1 | NA | CSVVGGGSDTQYF | TGCAGCGTTGTGGGCGGGGGCTCAGATACGCAGTATTTT
TRBJ2-7 | NA | TRBV4-1 | NA | CASSPLGREQYF | TGCGCCAGCAGCCCCCTGGGGCGTGAGCAGTACTTC
TRBJ2-3 | NA | TRBV27 | NA | CASGLLTDTQYF | TGTGCCAGCGGACTCTTGACAGATACGCAGTATTTT
TRBJ2-1 | NA | TRBV7-9 | NA | CASSPRTVDNEQFF | TGTGCCAGCAGCCCCCGGACAGTTGACAATGAGCAGTTCTTC
TRBJ2-5 | NA | TRBV1 | once | CTSSQGPLRRGGLLPQYF | TGCACCAGCAGCCAAGGGCCCCTTAGGCGGGGGGGCCTTCTTCCCCAGTACTTC
TRBJ2-5 | TRBD1 | TRBV6-5 | few | CASSRDRDETQYF | TGTGCCAGCAGTAGGGACAGGGACGAGACCCAGTACTTC
TRBJ1-1 | NA | TRBV6-6 | NA | CASKQRLDTEAFF | TGTGCCAGTAAACAGAGATTGGACACTGAAGCTTTCTTT
TRBJ2-2 | NA | TRBV7-2 | NA | CASNRVNTGELFF | TGTGCCAGCAATCGAGTGAACACCGGGGAGCTGTTTTTT
TRBJ1-1 | TRBD1 | TRBV5-1 | once | CASSLNIDRGNTEAFF | TGCGCCAGCAGCTTGAATATCGACAGGGGGAACACTGAAGCTTTCTTT
TRBJ1-6 | NA | TRBV28 | NA | CASSRPQAGRESPLHF | TGTGCCAGCAGCCGGCCGCAGGCCGGTCGGGAGTCCCCCCTCCACTTT
TRBJ1-1 | NA | TRBV19 | NA | CASSSNRATEAFF | TGTGCCAGTAGCTCTAACAGGGCCACTGAAGCTTTCTTT
TRBJ1-2 | NA | TRBV7-8 | NA | CASSLTGRSNYGYTF | TGTGCCAGCAGCTTGACAGGCCGTTCTAACTATGGCTACACCTTC
TRBJ1-2 | NA | TRBV7-9 | once | CASSLGEANYGYTF | TGTGCCAGCAGCTTAGGGGAGGCAAACTATGGCTACACCTTC
TRBJ2-7 | NA | TRBV10-3 | NA | CAISESYPGENYEQYF | TGTGCCATCAGTGAGTCATACCCAGGCGAGAACTACGAGCAGTACTTC
TRBJ2-3 | TRBD1 | TRBV7-2 | NA | CASSTRTGFDTQYF | TGTGCCAGCAGCACCCGGACAGGGTTTGATACGCAGTATTTT
TRBJ1-6 | TRBD1 | TRBV19 | NA | CASMTGSYYNSPLHF | TGTGCCAGTATGACAGGGTCCTACTATAATTCCCCCCTCCACTTT
TRBJ2-3 | TRBD2 | TRBV5-1 | once | CASSPRGTSGTDTQYF | TGCGCCAGCAGCCCGAGGGGGACTAGCGGCACAGATACGCAGTATTTT
TRBJ1-2 | NA | TRBV7-9 | once | CASSPRWDTYYGYTF | TGTGCCAGCAGCCCGCGATGGGACACCTACTATGGCTACACCTTC
TRBJ2-2 | NA | TRBV30 | NA | CAWSVRGQGRGKLFF | TGTGCCTGGAGTGTAAGAGGTCAGGGGAGGGGTAAGCTGTTTTTT
TRBJ2-5 | NA | TRBV11-2 | once | CASSLVYLGAGASKTQYF | TGTGCCAGCAGCTTAGTTTATCTCGGGGCGGGGGCATCCAAGACCCAGTACTTC